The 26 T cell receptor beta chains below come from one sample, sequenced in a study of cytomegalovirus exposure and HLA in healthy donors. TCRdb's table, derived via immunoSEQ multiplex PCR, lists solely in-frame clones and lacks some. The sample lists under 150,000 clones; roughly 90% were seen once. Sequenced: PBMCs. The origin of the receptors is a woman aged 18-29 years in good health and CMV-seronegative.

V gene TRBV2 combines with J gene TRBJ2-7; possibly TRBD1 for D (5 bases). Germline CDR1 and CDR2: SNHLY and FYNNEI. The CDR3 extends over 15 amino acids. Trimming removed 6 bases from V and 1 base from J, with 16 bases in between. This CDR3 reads CASRDQGPSSYEQYF. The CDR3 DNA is TGTGCCAGCAGGGATCAGGGCCCCTCTTCCTACGAGCAGTACTTC.

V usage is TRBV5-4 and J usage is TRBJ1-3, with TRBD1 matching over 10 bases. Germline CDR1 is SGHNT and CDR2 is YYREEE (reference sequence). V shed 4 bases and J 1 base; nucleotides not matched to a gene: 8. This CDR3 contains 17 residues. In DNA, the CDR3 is TGTGCCAGCAGCCCCGGACAGGGGGTTCTTTCTGGAAACACCATATATTTT. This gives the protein CASSPGQGVLSGNTIYF.

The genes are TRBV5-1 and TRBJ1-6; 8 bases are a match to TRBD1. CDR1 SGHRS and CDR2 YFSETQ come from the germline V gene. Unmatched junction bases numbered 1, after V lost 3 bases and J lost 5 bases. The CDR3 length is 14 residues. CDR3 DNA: TGCGCCAGCAGCTGGGACAGGAATAATTCACCCCTCCACTTT. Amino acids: CASSWDRNNSPLHF.

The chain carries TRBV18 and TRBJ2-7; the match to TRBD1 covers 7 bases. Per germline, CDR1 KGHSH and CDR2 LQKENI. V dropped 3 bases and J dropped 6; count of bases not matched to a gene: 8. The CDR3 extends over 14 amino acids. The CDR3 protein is CASSPTGLSGEQYF. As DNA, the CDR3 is TGTGCCAGCTCACCGACAGGGTTATCGGGCGAGCAGTACTTC.

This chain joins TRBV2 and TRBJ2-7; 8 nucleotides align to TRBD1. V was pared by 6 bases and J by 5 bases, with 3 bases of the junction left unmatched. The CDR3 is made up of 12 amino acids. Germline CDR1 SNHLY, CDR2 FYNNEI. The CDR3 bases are TGTGCCAGCAGGGACAGGGTAGACGAGCAGTACTTC. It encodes CASRDRVDEQYF.

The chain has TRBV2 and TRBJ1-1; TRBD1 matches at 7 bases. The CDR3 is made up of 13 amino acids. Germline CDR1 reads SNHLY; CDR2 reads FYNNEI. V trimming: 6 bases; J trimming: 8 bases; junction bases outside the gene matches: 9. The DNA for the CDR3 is TGTGCCAGCAGCGCAGGGGGTCTCCAAGAAGCTTTCTTT. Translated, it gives CASSAGGLQEAFF.

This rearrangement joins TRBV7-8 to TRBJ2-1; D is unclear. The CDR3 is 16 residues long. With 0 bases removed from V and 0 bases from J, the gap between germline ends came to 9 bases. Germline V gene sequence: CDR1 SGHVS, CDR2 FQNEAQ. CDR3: CASSLASASSYNEQFF. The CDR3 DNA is TGTGCCAGCAGCTTAGCGTCAGCGAGCTCCTACAATGAGCAGTTCTTC.

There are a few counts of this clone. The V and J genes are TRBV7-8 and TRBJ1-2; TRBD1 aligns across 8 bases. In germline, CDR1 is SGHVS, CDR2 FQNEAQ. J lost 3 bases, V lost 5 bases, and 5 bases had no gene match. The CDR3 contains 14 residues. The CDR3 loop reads CASSTPDRDYGYTF. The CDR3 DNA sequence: TGTGCCAGCAGCACGCCGGACAGGGACTATGGCTACACCTTC.

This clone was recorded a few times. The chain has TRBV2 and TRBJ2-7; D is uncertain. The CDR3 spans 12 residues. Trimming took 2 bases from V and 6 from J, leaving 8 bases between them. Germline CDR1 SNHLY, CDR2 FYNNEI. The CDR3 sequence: CASSETAGEQYF. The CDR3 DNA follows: TGTGCCAGCAGTGAAACTGCAGGCGAGCAGTACTTC.

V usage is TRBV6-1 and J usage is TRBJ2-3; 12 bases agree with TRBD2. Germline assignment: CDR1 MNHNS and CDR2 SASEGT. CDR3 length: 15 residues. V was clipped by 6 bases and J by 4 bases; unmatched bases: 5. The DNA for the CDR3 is TGTGCCAGCAGGGTCCTAGCGGGGGGGCCAGATACGCAGTATTTT. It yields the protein CASRVLAGGPDTQYF.

CDR3 nucleotides: TGTGCCAGCAGTCCGATAGCGGGGGGGCGGGAGACCCAGTACTTC. Translated: CASSPIAGGRETQYF. The genes are TRBV27 and TRBJ2-5; 11 bases map to TRBD2. The CDR3 is 15 residues long. Looked up from germline, CDR1 is MNHEY and CDR2 is SMNVEV (reference sequence). V dropped 5 bases and J dropped 5; count of bases not matched to a gene: 7.

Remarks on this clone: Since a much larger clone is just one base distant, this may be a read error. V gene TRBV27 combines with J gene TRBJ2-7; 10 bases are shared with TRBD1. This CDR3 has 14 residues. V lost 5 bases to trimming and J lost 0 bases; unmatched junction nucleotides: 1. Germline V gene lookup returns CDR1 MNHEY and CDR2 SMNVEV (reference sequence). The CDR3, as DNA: TGTGCCAGCAGTCGGACAGGGGGCTCCTACGAGCAGTACTTC. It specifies CASSRTGGSYEQYF.

Here the CDR3 DNA reads TGTGCCAGCAGCCCCTCCCAAGAGACCCAGTACTTC. Its translation: CASSPSQETQYF. V usage is TRBV7-2 and J usage is TRBJ2-5; D is ambiguous. Germline loops: CDR1 SGHTA, CDR2 FQGNSA. This CDR3 is 12 amino acids long. V lost 5 bases and J lost 1, with 5 bases in between.

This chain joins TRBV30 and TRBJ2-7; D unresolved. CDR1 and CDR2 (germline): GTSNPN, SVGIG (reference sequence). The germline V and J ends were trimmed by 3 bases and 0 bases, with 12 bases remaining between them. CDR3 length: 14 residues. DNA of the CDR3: TGTGCCTGGAGACCCCCGCGGAGCTCCTACGAGCAGTACTTC. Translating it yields CAWRPPRSSYEQYF.

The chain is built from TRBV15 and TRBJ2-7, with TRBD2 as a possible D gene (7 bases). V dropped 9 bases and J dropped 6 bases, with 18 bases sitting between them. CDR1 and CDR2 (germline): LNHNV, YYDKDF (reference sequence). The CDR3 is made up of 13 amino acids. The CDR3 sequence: CATSLGGGIEQYF. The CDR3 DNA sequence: TGTGCCACTTCTTTGGGAGGGGGGATCGAGCAGTACTTC.

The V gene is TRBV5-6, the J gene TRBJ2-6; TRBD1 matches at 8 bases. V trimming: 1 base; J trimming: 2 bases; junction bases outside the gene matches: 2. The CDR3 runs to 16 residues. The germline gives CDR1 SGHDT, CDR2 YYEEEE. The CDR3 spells CASSLLQGAGANVLTF. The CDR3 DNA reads TGTGCCAGCAGCTTGTTACAGGGGGCTGGGGCCAACGTCCTGACTTTC.

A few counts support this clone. The CDR3 reads CASSYSERGAYNEQFF. In DNA form, the CDR3 reads TGTGCCAGCAGTTACTCAGAGCGGGGGGCCTACAATGAGCAGTTCTTC. This sequence joins TRBV6-5 and TRBJ2-1; TRBD2 matches at 9 bases. The germline V gene encodes CDR1 MNHEY and CDR2 SVGAGI. This CDR3 spans 16 amino acids. With V trimmed by 0 bases and J by 2 bases, 2 bases remained unmatched.

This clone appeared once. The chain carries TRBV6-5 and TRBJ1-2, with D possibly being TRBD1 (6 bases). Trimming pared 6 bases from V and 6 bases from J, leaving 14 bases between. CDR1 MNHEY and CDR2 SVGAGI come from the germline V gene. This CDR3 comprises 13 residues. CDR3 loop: CASSPGGYNGYTF. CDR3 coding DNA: TGTGCCAGCAGCCCTGGGGGCTACAATGGCTACACCTTC.

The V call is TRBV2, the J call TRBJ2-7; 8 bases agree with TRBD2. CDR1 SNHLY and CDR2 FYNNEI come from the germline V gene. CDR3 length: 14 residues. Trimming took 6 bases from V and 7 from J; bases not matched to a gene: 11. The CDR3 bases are TGTGCCAGCAGATCCCGGGAGGGCCTGAAGGAGCAGTACTTC. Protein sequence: CASRSREGLKEQYF.

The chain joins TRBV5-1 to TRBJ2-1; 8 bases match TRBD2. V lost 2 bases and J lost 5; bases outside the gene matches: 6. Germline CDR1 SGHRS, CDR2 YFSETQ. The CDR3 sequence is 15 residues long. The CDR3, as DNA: TGCGCCAGCAGCTTTCGCGGGGGGCCCGACAATGAGCAGTTCTTC. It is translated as CASSFRGGPDNEQFF. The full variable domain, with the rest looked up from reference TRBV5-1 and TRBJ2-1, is KAGVTQTPRYLIKTRGQQVTLSCSPISGHRSVSWYQQTPGQGLQFLFEYFSETQRNKGNFPGRFSGRQFSNSRSEMNVSTLELGDSALYLCASSFRGGPDNEQFFGPGTRLTVL.

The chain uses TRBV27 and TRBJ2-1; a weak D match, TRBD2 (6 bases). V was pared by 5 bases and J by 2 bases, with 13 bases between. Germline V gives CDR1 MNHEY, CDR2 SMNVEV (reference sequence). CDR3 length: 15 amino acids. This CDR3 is CASSLSGDPYNEQFF. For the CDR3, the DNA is TGTGCCAGCAGTCTTAGCGGAGACCCCTACAATGAGCAGTTCTTC.

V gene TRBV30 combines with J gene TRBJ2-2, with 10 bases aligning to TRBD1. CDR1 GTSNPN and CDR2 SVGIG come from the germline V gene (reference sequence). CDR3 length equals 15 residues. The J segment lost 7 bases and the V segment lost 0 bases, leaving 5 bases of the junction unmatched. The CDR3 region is CAWSVGQGEGGELFF. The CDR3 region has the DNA TGTGCCTGGAGTGTAGGACAGGGGGAGGGCGGGGAGCTGTTTTTT.

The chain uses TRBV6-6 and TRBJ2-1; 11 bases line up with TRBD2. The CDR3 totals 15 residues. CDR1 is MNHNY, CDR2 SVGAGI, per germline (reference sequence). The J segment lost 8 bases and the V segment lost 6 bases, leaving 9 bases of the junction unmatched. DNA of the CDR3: TGTGCCAGCAGGTCCACTAGCGGGAGTTTCTATGAGCAGTTCTTC. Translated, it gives CASRSTSGSFYEQFF.

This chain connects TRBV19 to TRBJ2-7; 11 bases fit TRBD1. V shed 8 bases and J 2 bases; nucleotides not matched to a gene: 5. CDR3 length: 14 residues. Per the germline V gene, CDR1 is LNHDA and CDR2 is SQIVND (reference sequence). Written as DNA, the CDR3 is TGTGCCAGTGGACCGGGACAGGGGGCCTACGAGCAGTACTTC. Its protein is CASGPGQGAYEQYF.

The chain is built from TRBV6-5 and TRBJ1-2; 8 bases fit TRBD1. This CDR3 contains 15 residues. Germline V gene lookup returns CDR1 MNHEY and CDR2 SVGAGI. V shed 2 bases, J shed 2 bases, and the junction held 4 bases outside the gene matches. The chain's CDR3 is CASSYVGQGNYGYTF. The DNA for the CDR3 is TGTGCCAGCAGTTACGTAGGACAGGGCAACTATGGCTACACCTTC.

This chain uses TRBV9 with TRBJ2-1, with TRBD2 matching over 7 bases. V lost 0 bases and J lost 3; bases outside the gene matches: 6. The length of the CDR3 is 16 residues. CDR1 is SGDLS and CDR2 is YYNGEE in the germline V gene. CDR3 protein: CASSVALSGNYNEQFF. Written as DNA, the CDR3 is TGTGCCAGCAGCGTAGCTTTGAGCGGGAACTACAATGAGCAGTTCTTC. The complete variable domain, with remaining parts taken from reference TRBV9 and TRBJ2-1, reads DSGVTQTPKHLITATGQRVTLRCSPRSGDLSVYWYQQSLDQGLQFLIQYYNGEERAKGNILERFSAQQFPDLHSELNLSSLELGDSALYFCASSVALSGNYNEQFFGPGTRLTVL.